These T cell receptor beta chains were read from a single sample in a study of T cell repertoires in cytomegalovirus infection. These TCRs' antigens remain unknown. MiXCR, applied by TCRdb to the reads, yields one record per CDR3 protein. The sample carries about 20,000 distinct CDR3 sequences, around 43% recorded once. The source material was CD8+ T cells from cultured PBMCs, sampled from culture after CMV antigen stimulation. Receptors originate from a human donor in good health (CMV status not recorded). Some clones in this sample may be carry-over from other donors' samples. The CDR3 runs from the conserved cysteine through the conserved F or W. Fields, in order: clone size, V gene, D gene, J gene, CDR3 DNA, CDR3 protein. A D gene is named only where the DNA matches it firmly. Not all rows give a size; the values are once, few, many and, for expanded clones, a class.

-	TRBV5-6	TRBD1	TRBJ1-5	TGTGCCAGCAGCTTGATGGGACAGGGGGCTTTTCAGCCCCAGCATTTT	CASSLMGQGAFQPQHF
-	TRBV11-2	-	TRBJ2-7	TGTGCCAGCAGTCTCCGGGGCTACGAGCAGTACTTC	CASSLRGYEQYF
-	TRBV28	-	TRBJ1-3	TGTGCCAGCAGTCGACAGTCTGGAAACACCATATATTTT	CASSRQSGNTIYF
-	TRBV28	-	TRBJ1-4	TGTGCCAGCAGTACCCCAGGGGATGAGACTAATGAAAAACTGTTTTTT	CASSTPGDETNEKLFF
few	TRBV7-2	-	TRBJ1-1	TGTGCCAGCAGCGAGCAGGGGAGCACTGAAGCTTTCTTT	CASSEQGSTEAFF
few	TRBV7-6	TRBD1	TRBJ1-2	TGTGCCAGCAGCTTAGGAGGGACAGGGCAGTACTATGGCTACACCTTC	CASSLGGTGQYYGYTF
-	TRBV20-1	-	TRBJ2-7	TGCAGTGCTATAGAGGGGTTCCAGGGAGTCTACTACGAGCAGTACTTC	CSAIEGFQGVYYEQYF
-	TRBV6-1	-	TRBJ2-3	TGTGCCAGCATCGGAGGAGGGGGCGCAGATACGCAGTATTTT	CASIGGGGADTQYF
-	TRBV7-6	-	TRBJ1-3	TGTGCCAGCAGCTTCGCTGGGGGAACCACCATATATTTT	CASSFAGGTTIYF
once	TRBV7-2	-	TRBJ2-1	TGTGCCAGCAGCTCCTCCGAACAGGGGAGGAAGCAGTTCTTC	CASSSSEQGRKQFF
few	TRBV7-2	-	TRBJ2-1	TGTGCCAGCAGCTCCTCCACGGGACTCCAAAATGAGCAGTTCTTC	CASSSSTGLQNEQFF
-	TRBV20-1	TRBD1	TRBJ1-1	TGCAGTGCTAGAGATCTCGACAGGGGAGCGAACACTGAAGCTTTCTTT	CSARDLDRGANTEAFF
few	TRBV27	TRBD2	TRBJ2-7	TGTGCCAGCACCCTGACTAGCGGGAGGGCCCGGGAGCAGTACTTC	CASTLTSGRAREQYF
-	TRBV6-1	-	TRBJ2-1	TGTGCCAGCAGTGAAGAAGGGTCCGCCTACAATGAGCAGTTCTTC	CASSEEGSAYNEQFF
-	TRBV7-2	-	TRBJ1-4	TGTGCCAGCAGCAGGACATTTGCAACTAATGAAAAACTGTTTTTT	CASSRTFATNEKLFF
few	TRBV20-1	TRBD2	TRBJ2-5	TGCAGTGCCCGAGGCGGGGGGGAGACCCAGTACTTC	CSARGGGETQYF
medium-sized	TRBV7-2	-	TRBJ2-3	TGTGCCAGCAGTCAGTTCCAGGGAATCGGGAGCACAGATACGCAGTATTTT	CASSQFQGIGSTDTQYF
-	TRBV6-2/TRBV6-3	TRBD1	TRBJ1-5	TGTGCCAGCAGTTACCTACAGGGGACCCAGCCCCAGCATTTT	CASSYLQGTQPQHF
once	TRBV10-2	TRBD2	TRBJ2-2	TGCGCCAGCAGTGAGTCGTTAGCGGGGGGGCCCGGGGAGCTGTTTTTT	CASSESLAGGPGELFF
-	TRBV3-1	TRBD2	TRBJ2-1	TGTGCCAGCAGCCCGTCGGGACTAACGACCTACAATGAGCAGTTCTTC	CASSPSGLTTYNEQFF
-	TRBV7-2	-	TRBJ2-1	TGTGCCAGCAGCTTAGGACAGTTCAATGAGCAGTTCTTC	CASSLGQFNEQFF
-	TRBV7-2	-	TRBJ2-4	TGTGCCAGCAGCTTAGGACCCGGGACGCCGGACTTC	CASSLGPGTPDF
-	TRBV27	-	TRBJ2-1	TGTGCCAGCAGTGTTACGGGACCCGCTAAAAATGAGCAGTTCTTC	CASSVTGPAKNEQFF
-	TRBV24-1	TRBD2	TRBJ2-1	TGTGCCACCAGTGTGGCAATAGCGGGACGCAATGAGCAGTTCTTC	CATSVAIAGRNEQFF
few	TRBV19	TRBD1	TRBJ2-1	TGTGCCAGTAGATCCGGGACAGGGACTCCTGTTTCCTACAATGAGCAGTTCTTC	CASRSGTGTPVSYNEQFF
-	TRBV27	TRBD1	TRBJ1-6	TGTGCCAGCAGTTTGGACAGGGAGGGTTCACCCCTCCACTTT	CASSLDREGSPLHF
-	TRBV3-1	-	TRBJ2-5	TGTGCCAGCAGCCAAGCCCATCTCAAGACAAAAAGGGGGGAAGAGACCCAGTACTTC	CASSQAHLKTKRGEETQYF
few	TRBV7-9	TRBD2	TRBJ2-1	TGTGCCAGCAGCTCCACTAGCGGGGGGGCTGAGGATGAGCAGTTCTTC	CASSSTSGGAEDEQFF
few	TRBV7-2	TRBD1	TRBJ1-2	TGTGCCAGCAGCCCCGGACAGGGGGATTTTATGTCGGATGGCTACACCTTC	CASSPGQGDFMSDGYTF
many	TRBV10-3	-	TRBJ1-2	TGTGCCATCAGTGAATTCAGCCAGGATGGCTACACCTTC	CAISEFSQDGYTF
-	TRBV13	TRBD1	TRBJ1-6	TGTGCCAGCAGCATAAGGGGACAGAGCTCCTATAATTCACCCCTCCACTTT	CASSIRGQSSYNSPLHF
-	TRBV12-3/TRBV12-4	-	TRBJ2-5	TGTGCCAGCAGTTTCGACGACGAGACCCAGTACTTC	CASSFDDETQYF
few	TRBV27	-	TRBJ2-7	TGTGCCAGCAGTTTATGGGGACACCCCTCCTACGAGCAGTACTTC	CASSLWGHPSYEQYF
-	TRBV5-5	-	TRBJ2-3	TGTGCCAGCAGCTGGGCGGGAGATACGCAGTATTTT	CASSWAGDTQYF
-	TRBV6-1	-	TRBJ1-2	TGTGCCGGAAAGTGGGGGTACGGCTACACCTTC	CAGKWGYGYTF
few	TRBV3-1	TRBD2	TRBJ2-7	TGTGCCAGCAGCCTCTCTAGCGGGAGTAGCTACGAGCAGTACTTC	CASSLSSGSSYEQYF
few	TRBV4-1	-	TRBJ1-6	TGCGCCAGCAGCCAAGATAGGCAGATTTACTCCTATAATTCACCCCTCCACTTT	CASSQDRQIYSYNSPLHF
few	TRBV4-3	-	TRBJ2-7	TGCGCCAGCAGCCAAGATACAGGGTGGGAGCAGTACTTC	CASSQDTGWEQYF